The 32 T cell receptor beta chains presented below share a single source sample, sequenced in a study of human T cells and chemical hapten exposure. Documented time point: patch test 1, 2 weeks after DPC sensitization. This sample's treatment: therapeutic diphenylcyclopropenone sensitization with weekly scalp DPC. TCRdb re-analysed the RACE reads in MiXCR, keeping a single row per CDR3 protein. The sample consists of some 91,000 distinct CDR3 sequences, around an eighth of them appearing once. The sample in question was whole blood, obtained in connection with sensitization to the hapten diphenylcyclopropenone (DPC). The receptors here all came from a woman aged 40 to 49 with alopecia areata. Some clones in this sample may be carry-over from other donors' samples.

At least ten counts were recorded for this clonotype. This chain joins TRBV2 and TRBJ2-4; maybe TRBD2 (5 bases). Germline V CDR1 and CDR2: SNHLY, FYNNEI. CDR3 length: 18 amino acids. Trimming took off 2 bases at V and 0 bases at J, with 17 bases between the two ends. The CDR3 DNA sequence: TGTGCCAGCAGTGAATTAGAGGGCAGAATGTCAGCCAAAAACATTCAGTACTTC. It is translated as CASSELEGRMSAKNIQYF.

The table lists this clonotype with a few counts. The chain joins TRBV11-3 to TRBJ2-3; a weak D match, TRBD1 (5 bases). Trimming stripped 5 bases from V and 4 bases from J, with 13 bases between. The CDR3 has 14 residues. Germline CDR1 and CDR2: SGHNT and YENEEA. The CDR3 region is CASSPGNFPDTQYF. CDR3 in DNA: TGTGCCAGCAGCCCAGGGAATTTCCCAGATACGCAGTATTTT.

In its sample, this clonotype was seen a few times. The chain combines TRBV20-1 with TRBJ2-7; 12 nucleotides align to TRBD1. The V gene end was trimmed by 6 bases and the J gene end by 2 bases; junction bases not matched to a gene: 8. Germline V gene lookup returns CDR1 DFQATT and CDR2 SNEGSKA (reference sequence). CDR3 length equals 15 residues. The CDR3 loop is CSALGQGARTYEQYF. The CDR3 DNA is TGCAGTGCGTTGGGACAGGGGGCGCGCACCTACGAGCAGTACTTC.

CDR3 bases: TGTGCCAGCAGTTTTAATGCAGGGCTTATCAATCAGCCCCAGCATTTT. It yields the protein CASSFNAGLINQPQHF. V usage is TRBV6-2 or TRBV6-3 and J usage is TRBJ1-5; D perhaps matches TRBD1 (5 bases). V was trimmed by 4 bases and J by 3 bases, leaving 16 bases between them. CDR3 length equals 16 residues. Germline CDR1 MNHEY, CDR2 SVGEGT.

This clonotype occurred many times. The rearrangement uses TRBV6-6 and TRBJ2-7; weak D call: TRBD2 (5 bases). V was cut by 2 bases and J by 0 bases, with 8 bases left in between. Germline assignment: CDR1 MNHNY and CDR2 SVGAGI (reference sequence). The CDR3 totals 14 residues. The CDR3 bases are TGTGCCAGCAGTTACGAGGGATTCTCCTACGAGCAGTACTTC. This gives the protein CASSYEGFSYEQYF.

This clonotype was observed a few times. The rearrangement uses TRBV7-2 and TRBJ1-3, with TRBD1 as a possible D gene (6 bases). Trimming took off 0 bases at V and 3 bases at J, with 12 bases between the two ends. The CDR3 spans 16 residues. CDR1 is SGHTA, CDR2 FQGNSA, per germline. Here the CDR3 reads CASSLAGRGNGNTIYF. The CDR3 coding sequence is TGTGCCAGCAGCTTAGCGGGCAGGGGCAATGGAAACACCATATATTTT.

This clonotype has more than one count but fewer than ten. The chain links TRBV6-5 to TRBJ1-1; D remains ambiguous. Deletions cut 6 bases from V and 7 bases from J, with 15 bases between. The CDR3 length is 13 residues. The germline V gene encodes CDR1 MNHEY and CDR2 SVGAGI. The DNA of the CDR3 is TGTGCCAGCAGGAAATTCGGGTCCGTTGAAGCTTTCTTT. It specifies CASRKFGSVEAFF.

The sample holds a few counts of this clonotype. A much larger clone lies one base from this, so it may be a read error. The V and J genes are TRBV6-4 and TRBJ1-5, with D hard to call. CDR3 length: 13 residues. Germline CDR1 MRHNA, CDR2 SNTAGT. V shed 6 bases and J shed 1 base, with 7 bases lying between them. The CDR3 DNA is TGTGCCAGCAGCCGGGAGAGCAATCAGCCCCAGCATTTT. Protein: CASSRESNQPQHF.

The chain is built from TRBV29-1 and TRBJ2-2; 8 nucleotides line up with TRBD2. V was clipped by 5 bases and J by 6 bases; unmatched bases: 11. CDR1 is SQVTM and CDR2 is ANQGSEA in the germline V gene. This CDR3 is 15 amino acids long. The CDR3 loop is CSVSSGSQSAGELFF. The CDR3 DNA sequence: TGCAGCGTTTCAAGCGGGAGCCAGTCTGCCGGGGAGCTGTTTTTT.

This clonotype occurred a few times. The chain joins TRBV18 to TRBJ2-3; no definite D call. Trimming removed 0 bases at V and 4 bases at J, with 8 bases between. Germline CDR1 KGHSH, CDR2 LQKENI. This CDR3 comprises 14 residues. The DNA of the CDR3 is TGTGCCAGCTCACCACCGATGGGATCAGATACGCAGTATTTT. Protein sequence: CASSPPMGSDTQYF.

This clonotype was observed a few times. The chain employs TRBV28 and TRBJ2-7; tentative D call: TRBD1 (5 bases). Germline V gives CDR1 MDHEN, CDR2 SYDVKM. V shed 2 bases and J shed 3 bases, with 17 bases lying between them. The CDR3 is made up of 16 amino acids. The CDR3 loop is CASSLDLVGQGYEQYF. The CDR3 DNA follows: TGTGCCAGCAGTTTAGATTTGGTTGGGCAGGGCTACGAGCAGTACTTC.

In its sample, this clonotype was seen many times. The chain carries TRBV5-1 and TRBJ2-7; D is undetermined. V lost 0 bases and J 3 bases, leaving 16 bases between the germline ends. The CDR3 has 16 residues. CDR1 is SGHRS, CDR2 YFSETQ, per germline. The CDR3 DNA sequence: TGCGCCAGCAGCTTGGGACGCAATCCCTCCATCTACGAGCAGTACTTC. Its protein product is CASSLGRNPSIYEQYF.

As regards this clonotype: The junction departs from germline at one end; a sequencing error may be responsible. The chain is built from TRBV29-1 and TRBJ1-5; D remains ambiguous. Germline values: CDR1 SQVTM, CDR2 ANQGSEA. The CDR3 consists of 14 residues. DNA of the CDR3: TGCAGCGTTCAAGAAGGTAATAGCAATCAGCCCCAGCATTTT. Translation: CSVQEGNSNQPQHF.

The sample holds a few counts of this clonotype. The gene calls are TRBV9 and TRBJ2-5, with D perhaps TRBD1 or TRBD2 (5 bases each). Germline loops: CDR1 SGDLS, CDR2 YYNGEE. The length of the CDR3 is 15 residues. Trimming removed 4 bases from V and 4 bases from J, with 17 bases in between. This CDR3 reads CASSPRQGAGETQYF. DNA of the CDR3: TGTGCCAGCAGCCCCCGACAAGGGGCGGGAGAGACCCAGTACTTC. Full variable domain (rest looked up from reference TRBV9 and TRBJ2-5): DSGVTQTPKHLITATGQRVTLRCSPRSGDLSVYWYQQSLDQGLQFLIQYYNGEERAKGNILERFSAQQFPDLHSELNLSSLELGDSALYFCASSPRQGAGETQYFGPGTRLLVL.

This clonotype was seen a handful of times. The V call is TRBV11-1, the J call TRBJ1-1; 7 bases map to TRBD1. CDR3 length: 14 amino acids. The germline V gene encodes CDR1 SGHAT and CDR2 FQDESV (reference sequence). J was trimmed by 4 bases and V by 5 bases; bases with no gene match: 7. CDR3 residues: CASSGRGPGTEAFF. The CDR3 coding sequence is TGTGCCAGCAGCGGGAGGGGGCCTGGCACTGAAGCTTTCTTT. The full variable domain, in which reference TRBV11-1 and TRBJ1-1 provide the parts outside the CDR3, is EAEVAQSPRYKITEKSQAVAFWCDPISGHATLYWYRQILGQGPELLVQFQDESVVDDSQLPKDRFSAERLKGVDSTLKIQPAELGDSAMYLCASSGRGPGTEAFFGQGTRLTVV.

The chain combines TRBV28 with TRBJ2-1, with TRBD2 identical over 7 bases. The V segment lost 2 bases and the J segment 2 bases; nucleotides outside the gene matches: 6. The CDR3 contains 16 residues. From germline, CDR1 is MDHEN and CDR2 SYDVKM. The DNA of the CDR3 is TGTGCCAGCAGTTTAGCGGGAGAGGGCACCTACAATGAGCAGTTCTTC. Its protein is CASSLAGEGTYNEQFF.

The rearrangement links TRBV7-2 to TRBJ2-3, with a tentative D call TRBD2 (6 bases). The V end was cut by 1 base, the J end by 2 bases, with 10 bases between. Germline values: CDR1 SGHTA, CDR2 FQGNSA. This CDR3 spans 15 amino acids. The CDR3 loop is CASSLVGSFTDTQYF. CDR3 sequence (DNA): TGTGCCAGCAGCTTAGTCGGGAGTTTCACAGATACGCAGTATTTT. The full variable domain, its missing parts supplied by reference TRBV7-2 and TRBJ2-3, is GAGVSQSPSNKVTEKGKDVELRCDPISGHTALYWYRQSLGQGLEFLIYFQGNSAPDKSGLPSDRFSAERTGGSVSTLTIQRTQQEDSAVYLCASSLVGSFTDTQYFGPGTRLTVL.

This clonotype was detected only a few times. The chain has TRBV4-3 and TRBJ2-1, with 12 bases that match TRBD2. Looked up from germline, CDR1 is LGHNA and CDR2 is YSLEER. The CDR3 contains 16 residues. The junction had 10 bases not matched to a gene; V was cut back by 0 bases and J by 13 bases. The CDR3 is CASSQDTLTSGRYQFF. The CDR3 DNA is TGCGCCAGCAGCCAAGATACCCTCACTAGCGGGAGGTACCAGTTCTTC.

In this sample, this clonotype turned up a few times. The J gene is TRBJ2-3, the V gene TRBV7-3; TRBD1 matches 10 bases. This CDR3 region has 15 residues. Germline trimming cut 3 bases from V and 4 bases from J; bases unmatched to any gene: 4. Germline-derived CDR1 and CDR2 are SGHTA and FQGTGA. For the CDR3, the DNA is TGTGCCAGCAGCTTGACGACAGGGGGCGCAGATACGCAGTATTTT. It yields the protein CASSLTTGGADTQYF.

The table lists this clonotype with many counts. The CDR3 sequence is CASCTSQGDNSPLHF. In DNA, the CDR3 is TGTGCCAGCTGTACATCGCAGGGAGATAATTCACCCCTCCACTTT. The rearrangement uses TRBV28 and TRBJ1-6, with D perhaps matching TRBD1 (5 bases). Germline V lookup: CDR1 MDHEN, CDR2 SYDVKM. Trimming left V 8 bases short and J 5 bases short, with 16 bases between. The CDR3 runs 15 residues.

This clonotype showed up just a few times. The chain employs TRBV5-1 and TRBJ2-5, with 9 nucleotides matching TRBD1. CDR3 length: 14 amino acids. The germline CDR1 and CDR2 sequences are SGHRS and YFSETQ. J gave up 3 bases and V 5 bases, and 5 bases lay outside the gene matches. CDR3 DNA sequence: TGCGCCAGCAGGCCCGGGACAGGGAAAGAGACCCAGTACTTC. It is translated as CASRPGTGKETQYF.

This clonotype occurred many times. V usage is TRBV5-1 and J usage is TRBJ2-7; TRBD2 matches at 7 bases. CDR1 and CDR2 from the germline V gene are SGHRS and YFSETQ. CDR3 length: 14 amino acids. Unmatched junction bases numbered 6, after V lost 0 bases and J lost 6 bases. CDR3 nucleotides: TGCGCCAGCAGCTTGGCAGCGGGACTGCCCGAGCAGTACTTC. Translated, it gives CASSLAAGLPEQYF.

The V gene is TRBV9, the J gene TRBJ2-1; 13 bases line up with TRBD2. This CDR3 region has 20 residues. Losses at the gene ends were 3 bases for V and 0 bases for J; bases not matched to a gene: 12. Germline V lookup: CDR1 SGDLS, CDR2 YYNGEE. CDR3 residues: CASSDDAGTSGISSYNEQFF. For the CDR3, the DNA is TGTGCCAGCAGCGATGACGCCGGGACTAGCGGGATCAGCTCCTACAATGAGCAGTTCTTC.

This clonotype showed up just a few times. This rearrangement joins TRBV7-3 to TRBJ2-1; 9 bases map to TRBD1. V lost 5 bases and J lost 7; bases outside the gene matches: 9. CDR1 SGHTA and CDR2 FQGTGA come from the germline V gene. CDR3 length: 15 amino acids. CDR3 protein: CASSQRQGVRNEQFF. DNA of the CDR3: TGTGCCAGCAGCCAGAGACAGGGGGTTCGTAATGAGCAGTTCTTC.

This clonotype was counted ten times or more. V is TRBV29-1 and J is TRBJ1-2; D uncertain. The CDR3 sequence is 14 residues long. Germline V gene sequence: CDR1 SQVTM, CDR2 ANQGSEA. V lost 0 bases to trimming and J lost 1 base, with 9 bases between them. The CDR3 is CSVEDGSFNYGYTF. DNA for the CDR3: TGCAGCGTTGAAGATGGCAGCTTTAACTATGGCTACACCTTC.

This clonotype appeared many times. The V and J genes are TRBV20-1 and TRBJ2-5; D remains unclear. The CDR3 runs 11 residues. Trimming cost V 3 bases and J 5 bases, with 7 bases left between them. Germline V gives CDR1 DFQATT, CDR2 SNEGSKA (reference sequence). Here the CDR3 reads CSASNKETQYF. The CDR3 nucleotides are TGCAGTGCTAGTAATAAGGAGACCCAGTACTTC.

The CDR3 here is CASSQDPGQTGELFF. CDR3 in DNA: TGCGCCAGCAGCCAAGATCCCGGACAAACCGGGGAGCTGTTTTTT. The rearrangement links TRBV4-3 to TRBJ2-2, with a weak D call TRBD1 (5 bases). The CDR3 runs to 15 residues. V was shortened by 0 bases and J by 5 bases, with 10 bases between the two germline ends. CDR1 is LGHNA, CDR2 YSLEER, per germline.

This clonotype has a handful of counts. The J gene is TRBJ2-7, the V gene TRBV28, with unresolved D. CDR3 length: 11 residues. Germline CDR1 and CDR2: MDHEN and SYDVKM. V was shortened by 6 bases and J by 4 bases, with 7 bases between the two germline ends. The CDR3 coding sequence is TGTGCCAGCAGGAATTGGTACGAGCAGTACTTC. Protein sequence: CASRNWYEQYF.

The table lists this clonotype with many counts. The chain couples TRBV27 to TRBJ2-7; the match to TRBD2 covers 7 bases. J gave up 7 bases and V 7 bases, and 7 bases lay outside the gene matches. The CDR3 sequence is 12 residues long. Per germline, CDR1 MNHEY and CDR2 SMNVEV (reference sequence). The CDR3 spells CASNNGGGEQYF. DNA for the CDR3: TGTGCCAGCAACAATGGGGGAGGGGAGCAGTACTTC.

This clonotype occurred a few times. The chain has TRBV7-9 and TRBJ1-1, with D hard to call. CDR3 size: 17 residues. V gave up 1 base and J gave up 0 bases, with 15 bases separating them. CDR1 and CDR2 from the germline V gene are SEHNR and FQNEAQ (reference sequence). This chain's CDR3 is CASSLGTFLEMNTEAFF. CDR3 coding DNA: TGTGCCAGCAGCTTAGGGACCTTTTTGGAAATGAACACTGAAGCTTTCTTT. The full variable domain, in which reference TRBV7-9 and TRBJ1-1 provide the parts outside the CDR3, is DTGVSQNPRHKITKRGQNVTFRCDPISEHNRLYWYRQTLGQGPEFLTYFQNEAQLEKSRLLSDRFSAERPKGSFSTLEIQRTEQGDSAMYLCASSLGTFLEMNTEAFFGQGTRLTVV.

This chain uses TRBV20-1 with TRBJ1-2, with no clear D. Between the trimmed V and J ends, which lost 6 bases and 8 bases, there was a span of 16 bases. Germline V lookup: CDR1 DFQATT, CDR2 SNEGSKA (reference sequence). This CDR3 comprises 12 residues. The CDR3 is CSASPRTGGYTF. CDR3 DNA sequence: TGCAGTGCCAGTCCCCGGACGGGCGGCTACACCTTC.

CDR3 DNA sequence: TGTGCCAGCAGCTTGGCCCCTGTGCCCACTAACTATGGCTACACCTTC. It is translated as CASSLAPVPTNYGYTF. The chain combines TRBV5-4 with TRBJ1-2; D ambiguous. The germline V and J ends were trimmed by 0 bases and 0 bases, with 12 bases remaining between them. Germline CDR1 and CDR2: SGHNT and YYREEE (reference sequence). This CDR3 region has 16 residues.